The 26 T cell receptor beta chains below come from one sample, sequenced in a study of blood T cell repertoires in COVID-19. Sequencing used immunoSEQ multiplex PCR; TCRdb keeps in-frame clones, though not all of them. The sample carries around 160,000 clones, approximately 80% recorded once. The sample comprised peripheral blood. The receptor set was obtained from a woman in her 40s with active or convalescent COVID-19.

The chain carries TRBV7-2 and TRBJ1-5; the D gene is possibly TRBD1 (5 bases). The CDR3 extends over 18 amino acids. Looked up from germline, CDR1 is SGHTA and CDR2 is FQGNSA. V shed 5 bases and J shed 6 bases, with 26 bases lying between them. For the CDR3, the DNA is TGTGCCAGCAGCCCCCAGGGAACCCGCCGAGCGACTGCTCAGCCCCAGCATTTT. Translation gives CASSPQGTRRATAQPQHF.

The chain uses TRBV6-2 or TRBV6-3 and TRBJ2-1; the D is unclear. The CDR3 loop spans 13 amino acids. CDR1 and CDR2 (germline): MNHEY, SVGEGT. V was trimmed by 0 bases and J by 7 bases, leaving 7 bases between them. CDR3 DNA sequence: TGTGCCAGCAGTTACTCTCAGGCAAATGAGCAGTTCTTC. This translates into CASSYSQANEQFF.

This chain joins TRBV7-2 and TRBJ2-3; D not certain. The CDR3 totals 15 residues. Trimming took 1 base from V and 0 from J, leaving 8 bases between them. CDR1 is SGHTA, CDR2 FQGNSA, per germline. In DNA form, the CDR3 reads TGTGCCAGCAGCTTAGGTCGTTTCAGCACAGATACGCAGTATTTT. It yields the protein CASSLGRFSTDTQYF. Using reference TRBV7-2 and TRBJ2-3 for the parts outside the CDR3, the full variable domain is GAGVSQSPSNKVTEKGKDVELRCDPISGHTALYWYRQSLGQGLEFLIYFQGNSAPDKSGLPSDRFSAERTGGSVSTLTIQRTQQEDSAVYLCASSLGRFSTDTQYFGPGTRLTVL.

The V call is TRBV7-2, the J call TRBJ2-3; possible D gene TRBD2, 6 bases. Germline CDR1 and CDR2: SGHTA and FQGNSA. V dropped 4 bases and J dropped 1 base, with 9 bases sitting between them. There are 14 residues in the CDR3. The CDR3: CASSSGRRTDTQYF. The CDR3 DNA follows: TGTGCCAGCAGCTCGGGGAGGCGCACAGATACGCAGTATTTT.

The rearrangement links TRBV28 to TRBJ1-4, with a tentative D call TRBD1 (6 bases). The CDR3 runs to 16 residues. Trimming took 5 bases from V and 5 from J, leaving 18 bases between them. Germline V CDR1 and CDR2: MDHEN, SYDVKM. CDR3 residues: CASSPSLSGQNEKLFF. The CDR3 DNA reads as TGTGCCAGCAGTCCCTCGTTATCGGGACAAAATGAAAAACTGTTTTTT.

The J gene is TRBJ1-6, the V gene TRBV28, with a weak D call TRBD1 (5 bases). Germline loops: CDR1 MDHEN, CDR2 SYDVKM. The CDR3 contains 16 residues. Trimming left V 6 bases short and J 11 bases short, with 23 bases between. CDR3 amino acids: CASSLPGGPNGAPLHF. The CDR3 region has the DNA TGTGCCAGCAGCCTACCCGGGGGACCGAACGGAGCACCCCTCCACTTT.

The gene calls are TRBV28 and TRBJ2-5; TRBD2 aligns across 14 bases. Germline loops: CDR1 MDHEN, CDR2 SYDVKM. The CDR3 has 15 amino acids. The V gene end was trimmed by 3 bases and the J gene end by 5 bases; junction bases not matched to a gene: 2. CDR3 loop: CASSLWTSGRETQYF. The CDR3 nucleotides are TGTGCCAGCAGTTTGTGGACTAGCGGGAGGGAGACCCAGTACTTC.

This clone was seen just once. J is TRBJ2-1 and V is TRBV5-1; 8 bases map to TRBD2. CDR3 length: 15 residues. CDR1 is SGHRS and CDR2 is YFSETQ in the germline V gene. Losses at the gene ends were 0 bases for V and 4 bases for J; bases not matched to a gene: 3. The CDR3 DNA follows: TGCGCCAGCAGCTTGGCGGCTAGCGGGTACAATGAGCAGTTCTTC. It yields the protein CASSLAASGYNEQFF. Full variable domain (rest looked up from reference TRBV5-1 and TRBJ2-1): KAGVTQTPRYLIKTRGQQVTLSCSPISGHRSVSWYQQTPGQGLQFLFEYFSETQRNKGNFPGRFSGRQFSNSRSEMNVSTLELGDSALYLCASSLAASGYNEQFFGPGTRLTVL.

The genes are TRBV5-1 and TRBJ2-6; D call uncertain. The germline V and J ends were trimmed by 4 bases and 0 bases, with 8 bases remaining between them. This CDR3 has 15 residues. Per the germline V gene, CDR1 is SGHRS and CDR2 is YFSETQ. CDR3 bases: TGCGCCAGCAGCCTAGATGTCTCTGGGGCCAACGTCCTGACTTTC. This gives the protein CASSLDVSGANVLTF.

The rearrangement uses TRBV10-3 and TRBJ1-4; 8 nucleotides align to TRBD1. Germline V gene lookup returns CDR1 ENHRY and CDR2 SYGVKD. CDR3 length: 14 residues. With V trimmed by 4 bases and J by 7 bases, 5 bases remained unmatched. The CDR3 spells CAISGTGKGEKLFF. Here the CDR3 DNA reads TGTGCCATCAGTGGGACAGGGAAGGGTGAAAAACTGTTTTTT.

The gene calls are TRBV30 and TRBJ1-2; 8 bases line up with TRBD1. V shed 3 bases and J 5 bases; nucleotides not matched to a gene: 8. Germline V gene data show CDR1 as GTSNPN and CDR2 as SVGIG (reference sequence). The CDR3 sequence is 14 residues long. As DNA, the CDR3 is TGTGCCTGGAGGGGGCAGGGGGCGGGGTATGGCTACACCTTC. This gives the protein CAWRGQGAGYGYTF.

The rearrangement joins TRBV15 to TRBJ1-5; possibly TRBD1 for D (5 bases). Trimming stripped 0 bases from V and 5 bases from J, with 8 bases between. This CDR3 is 14 amino acids long. CDR1 is LNHNV, CDR2 YYDKDF, per germline (reference sequence). CDR3 nucleotide sequence: TGTGCCACCAGCAGAGATCCGGGGGATCAGCCCCAGCATTTT. Its protein product is CATSRDPGDQPQHF. The whole variable domain, filled in from reference TRBV15 and TRBJ1-5, reads DAMVIQNPRYQVTQFGKPVTLSCSQTLNHNVMYWYQQKSSQAPKLLFHYYDKDFNNEADTPDNFQSRRPNTSFCFLDIRSPGLGDTAMYLCATSRDPGDQPQHFGDGTRLSIL.

The chain employs TRBV11-3 and TRBJ2-7; a possible D gene is TRBD2 (6 bases). The CDR3 sequence is 14 residues long. The V gene's germline CDR1 is SGHNT and CDR2 YENEEA. V was pared by 5 bases and J by 2 bases, with 13 bases between. As DNA, the CDR3 is TGTGCCAGCAGCCCGGGCGGGGTTCCCTACGAGCAGTACTTC. This translates into CASSPGGVPYEQYF.

The chain is built from TRBV19 and TRBJ2-7; D might be TRBD1 (5 bases). The CDR3 consists of 13 residues. CDR1 and CDR2 (germline): LNHDA, SQIVND (reference sequence). The V and J ends lost 5 bases and 6 bases respectively, with 14 bases between them. Written as DNA, the CDR3 is TGTGCCAGTAGTTTCAGGGTGCTGCGCGAGCAGTACTTC. Protein product: CASSFRVLREQYF.

The V gene is TRBV5-1, the J gene TRBJ2-3, with D unresolved. Germline values: CDR1 SGHRS, CDR2 YFSETQ. This CDR3 region has 13 residues. V dropped 4 bases and J dropped 1 base, with 7 bases sitting between them. The CDR3 spells CASSPPGTDTQYF. As DNA, the CDR3 is TGCGCCAGCAGCCCCCCGGGCACAGATACGCAGTATTTT.

The V call is TRBV5-1, the J call TRBJ2-7, with 8 bases that match TRBD1. The CDR3 is made up of 12 amino acids. V trimming: 6 bases; J trimming: 10 bases; junction bases outside the gene matches: 9. Germline V gene data show CDR1 as SGHRS and CDR2 as YFSETQ. In DNA form, the CDR3 reads TGCGCCAGCAACGGACAGGGCCTAAGACAGTACTTC. Its protein product is CASNGQGLRQYF.

This rearrangement joins TRBV15 to TRBJ1-2; no clear D gene. CDR1 is LNHNV, CDR2 YYDKDF, per germline (reference sequence). This CDR3 comprises 13 residues. Trimming pared 1 base from V and 8 bases from J, leaving 11 bases between. The CDR3 DNA reads as TGTGCCACCAGCAGAGCGGCTGGGGAGGGCTACACCTTC. The encoded protein is CATSRAAGEGYTF.

V usage is TRBV6-1 and J usage is TRBJ2-3; TRBD1 aligns across 11 bases. J gave up 3 bases and V 2 bases, and 7 bases lay outside the gene matches. The CDR3 extends over 17 amino acids. Germline-derived CDR1 and CDR2 are MNHNS and SASEGT. The CDR3 DNA reads TGTGCCAGCAGTGAAAGAAGGACAGGGGGCTTGACAGATACGCAGTATTTT. Encoded protein: CASSERRTGGLTDTQYF.

The V and J genes are TRBV9 and TRBJ1-3; 9 bases align to TRBD1. The CDR3 has 16 residues. Unmatched junction bases numbered 6, after V lost 4 bases and J lost 1 base. CDR1 and CDR2 (germline): SGDLS, YYNGEE. The CDR3 spells CASSQLTGGSGNTIYF. The DNA of the CDR3 is TGTGCCAGCAGCCAACTGACAGGGGGGTCTGGAAACACCATATATTTT. Variable domain in full (rest from reference TRBV9 and TRBJ1-3): DSGVTQTPKHLITATGQRVTLRCSPRSGDLSVYWYQQSLDQGLQFLIQYYNGEERAKGNILERFSAQQFPDLHSELNLSSLELGDSALYFCASSQLTGGSGNTIYFGEGSWLTVV.

This clone was picked up one time. The chain has TRBV29-1 and TRBJ2-5, with D unresolved. V was trimmed by 1 base and J by 4 bases, leaving 4 bases between them. Germline V CDR1 and CDR2: SQVTM, ANQGSEA. The CDR3 contains 11 residues. This chain's CDR3 is CSVEAGETQYF. DNA for the CDR3: TGCAGCGTTGAAGCCGGAGAGACCCAGTACTTC. Complete variable domain (other parts from reference TRBV29-1 and TRBJ2-5): SAVISQKPSRDICQRGTSLTIQCQVDSQVTMMFWYRQQPGQSLTLIATANQGSEATYESGFVIDKFPISRPNLTFSTLTVSNMSPEDSSIYLCSVEAGETQYFGPGTRLLVL.

V and J are TRBV12-3 or TRBV12-4 and TRBJ2-7, with 10 bases matching TRBD2. This CDR3 comprises 13 residues. V gave up 10 bases and J gave up 5 bases; unmatched junction bases: 8. CDR3 protein: CAINSGRDDEQYF. The CDR3 nucleotides read TGTGCCATCAACAGCGGGAGGGACGACGAGCAGTACTTC.

The chain carries TRBV3-1 (or the pseudogene TRBV3-2) and TRBJ2-1; 8 positions agree with TRBD2. Germline assignment: CDR1 LGHDT and CDR2 YNNKEL (reference sequence). J lost 5 bases, V lost 1 base, and 4 bases had no gene match. The CDR3 runs to 15 residues. The CDR3 DNA follows: TGTGCCAGCAGCCAAGTCCTAGCGGGTGACAATGAGCAGTTCTTC. Its translation is CASSQVLAGDNEQFF.

The chain recombines TRBV10-2 with TRBJ1-1, with D perhaps TRBD1 (5 bases). Trimming removed 3 bases from V and 5 bases from J, with 7 bases in between. Germline lookup yields CDR1 WSHSY and CDR2 SAAADI. This CDR3 is built from 12 residues. The CDR3 nucleotides are TGCGCCAGCAGTGATCGGGGGACTGAAGCTTTCTTT. Translation: CASSDRGTEAFF.

The rearrangement uses TRBV11-3 and TRBJ2-1, with TRBD1 matching over 7 bases. V lost 5 bases and J lost 9; bases outside the gene matches: 13. The CDR3 has 15 amino acids. Looked up from germline, CDR1 is SGHNT and CDR2 is YENEEA. Here the CDR3 reads CASSHWDSRGIEQFF. The CDR3 DNA reads as TGTGCCAGCAGCCACTGGGACAGCAGGGGAATTGAGCAGTTCTTC.

The chain links TRBV6-1 to TRBJ1-1, with D unclear. The CDR3 spans 16 residues. Trimming pared 2 bases from V and 2 bases from J, leaving 15 bases between. In germline, CDR1 is MNHNS, CDR2 SASEGT. The CDR3 loop is CASSEILTGINTEAFF. The DNA for the CDR3 is TGTGCCAGCAGTGAAATCTTAACGGGAATCAACACTGAAGCTTTCTTT.

The CDR3 loop is CASSLGGQGRETQYF. The CDR3 coding sequence is TGCGCCAGCAGCTTGGGGGGACAGGGACGAGAGACCCAGTACTTC. This chain connects TRBV5-1 to TRBJ2-5; 9 bases line up with TRBD1. The CDR3 runs to 15 residues. Germline V gives CDR1 SGHRS, CDR2 YFSETQ. J gave up 4 bases and V 0 bases, and 4 bases lay outside the gene matches.